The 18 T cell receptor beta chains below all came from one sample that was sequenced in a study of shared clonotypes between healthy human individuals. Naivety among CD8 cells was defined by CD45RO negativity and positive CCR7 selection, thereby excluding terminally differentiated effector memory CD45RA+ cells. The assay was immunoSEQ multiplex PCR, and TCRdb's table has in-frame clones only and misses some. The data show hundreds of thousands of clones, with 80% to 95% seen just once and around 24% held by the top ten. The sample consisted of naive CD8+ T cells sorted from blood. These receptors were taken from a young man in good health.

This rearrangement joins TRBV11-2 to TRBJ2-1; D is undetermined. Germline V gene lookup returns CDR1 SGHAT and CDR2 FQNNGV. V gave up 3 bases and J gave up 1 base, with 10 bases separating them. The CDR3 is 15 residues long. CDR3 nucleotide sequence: TGTGCCAGCAGCTTTAGTCCCTCATCCTACAATGAGCAGTTCTTC. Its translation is CASSFSPSSYNEQFF.

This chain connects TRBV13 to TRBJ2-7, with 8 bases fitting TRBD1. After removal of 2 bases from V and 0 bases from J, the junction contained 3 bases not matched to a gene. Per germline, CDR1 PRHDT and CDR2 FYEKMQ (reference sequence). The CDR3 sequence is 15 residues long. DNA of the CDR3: TGTGCCAGCAGCTTACAGGGGGCGGGCTCCTACGAGCAGTACTTC. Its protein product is CASSLQGAGSYEQYF.

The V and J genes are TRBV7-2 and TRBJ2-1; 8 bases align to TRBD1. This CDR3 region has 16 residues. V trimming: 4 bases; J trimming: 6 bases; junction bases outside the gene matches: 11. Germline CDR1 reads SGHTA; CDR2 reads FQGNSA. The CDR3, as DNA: TGTGCCAGCAGCTACTTCCGGGACAGGCCCCTCAATGAGCAGTTCTTC. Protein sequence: CASSYFRDRPLNEQFF.

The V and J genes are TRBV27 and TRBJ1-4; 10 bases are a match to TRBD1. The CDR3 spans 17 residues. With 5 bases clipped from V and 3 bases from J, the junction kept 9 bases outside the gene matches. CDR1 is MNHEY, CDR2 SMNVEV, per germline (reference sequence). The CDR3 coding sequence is TGTGCCAGCAGTACGACAGGGGGCAGATCGGCTAATGAAAAACTGTTTTTT. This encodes CASSTTGGRSANEKLFF.

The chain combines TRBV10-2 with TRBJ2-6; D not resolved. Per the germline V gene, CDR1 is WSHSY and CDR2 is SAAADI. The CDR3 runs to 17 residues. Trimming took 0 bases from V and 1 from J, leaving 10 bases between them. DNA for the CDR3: TGCGCCAGCAGTGAGTCTGGAGTCCTTTCTGGGGCCAACGTCCTGACTTTC. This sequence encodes CASSESGVLSGANVLTF.

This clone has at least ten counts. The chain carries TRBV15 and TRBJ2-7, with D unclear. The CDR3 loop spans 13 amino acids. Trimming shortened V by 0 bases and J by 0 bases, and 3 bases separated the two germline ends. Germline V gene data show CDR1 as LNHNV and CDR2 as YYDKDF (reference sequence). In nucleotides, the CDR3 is TGTGCCACCAGCAGAGAACTCTCCTACGAGCAGTACTTC. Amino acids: CATSRELSYEQYF.

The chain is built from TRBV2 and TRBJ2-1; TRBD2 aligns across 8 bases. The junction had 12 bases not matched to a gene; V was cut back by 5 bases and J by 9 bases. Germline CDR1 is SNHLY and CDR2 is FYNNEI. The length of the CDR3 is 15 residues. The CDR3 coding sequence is TGTGCCAGCAGTCCCGGGACTAGTCTGCCCAGTGAGCAGTTCTTC. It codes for CASSPGTSLPSEQFF.

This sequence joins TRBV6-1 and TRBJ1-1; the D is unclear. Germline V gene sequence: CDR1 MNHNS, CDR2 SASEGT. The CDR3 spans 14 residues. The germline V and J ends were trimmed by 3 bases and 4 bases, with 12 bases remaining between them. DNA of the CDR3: TGTGCCAGCAGTGATCTCGGGGTGGGCACTGAAGCTTTCTTT. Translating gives CASSDLGVGTEAFF.

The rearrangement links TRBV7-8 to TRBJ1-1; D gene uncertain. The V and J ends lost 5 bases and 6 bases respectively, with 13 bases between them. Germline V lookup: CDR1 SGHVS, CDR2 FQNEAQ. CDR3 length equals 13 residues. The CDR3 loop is CASSPPGVAEAFF. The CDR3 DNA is TGTGCCAGCAGCCCACCCGGGGTTGCTGAAGCTTTCTTT.

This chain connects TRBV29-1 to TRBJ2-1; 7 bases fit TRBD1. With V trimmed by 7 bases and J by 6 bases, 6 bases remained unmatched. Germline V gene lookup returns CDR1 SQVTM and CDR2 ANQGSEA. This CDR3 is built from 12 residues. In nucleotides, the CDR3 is TGCAGCGCTCGGACAGGCTCCAATGAGCAGTTCTTC. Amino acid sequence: CSARTGSNEQFF.

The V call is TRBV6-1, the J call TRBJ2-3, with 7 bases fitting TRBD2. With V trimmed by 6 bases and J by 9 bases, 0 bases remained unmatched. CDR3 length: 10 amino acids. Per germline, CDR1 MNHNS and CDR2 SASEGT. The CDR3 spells CASRGGTQYF. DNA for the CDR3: TGTGCCAGCAGGGGAGGGACGCAGTATTTT.

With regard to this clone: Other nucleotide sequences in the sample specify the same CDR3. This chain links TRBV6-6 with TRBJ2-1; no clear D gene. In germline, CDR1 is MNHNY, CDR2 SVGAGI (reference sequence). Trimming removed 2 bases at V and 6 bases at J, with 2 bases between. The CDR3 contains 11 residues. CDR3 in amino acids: CASSYSNEQFF. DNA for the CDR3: TGTGCCAGCAGTTACAGCAATGAGCAGTTCTTC.

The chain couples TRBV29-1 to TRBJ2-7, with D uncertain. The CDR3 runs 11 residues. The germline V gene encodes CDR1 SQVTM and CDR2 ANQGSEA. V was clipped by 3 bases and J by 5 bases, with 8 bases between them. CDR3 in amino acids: CSVDYGDEQYF. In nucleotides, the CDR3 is TGCAGCGTTGACTATGGAGACGAGCAGTACTTC.

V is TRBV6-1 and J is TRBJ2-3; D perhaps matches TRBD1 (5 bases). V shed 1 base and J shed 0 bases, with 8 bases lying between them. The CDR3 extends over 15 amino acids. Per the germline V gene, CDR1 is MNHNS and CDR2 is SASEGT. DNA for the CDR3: TGTGCCAGCAGTGAAGATCAGGGTAGCACAGATACGCAGTATTTT. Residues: CASSEDQGSTDTQYF.

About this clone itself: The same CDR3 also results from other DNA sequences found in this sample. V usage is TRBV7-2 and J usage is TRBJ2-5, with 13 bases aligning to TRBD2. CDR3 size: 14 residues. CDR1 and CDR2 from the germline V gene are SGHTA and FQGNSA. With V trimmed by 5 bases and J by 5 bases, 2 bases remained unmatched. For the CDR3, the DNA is TGTGCCAGCAGCCTACTAGCGGGAGGGGAGACCCAGTACTTC. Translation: CASSLLAGGETQYF.

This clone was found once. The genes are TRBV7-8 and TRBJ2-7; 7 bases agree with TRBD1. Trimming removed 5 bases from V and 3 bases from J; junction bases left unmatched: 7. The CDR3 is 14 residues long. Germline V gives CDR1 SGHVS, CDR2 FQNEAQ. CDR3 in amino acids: CASSIRDSLYEQYF. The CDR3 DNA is TGTGCCAGCAGCATCCGGGACAGTCTCTACGAGCAGTACTTC.

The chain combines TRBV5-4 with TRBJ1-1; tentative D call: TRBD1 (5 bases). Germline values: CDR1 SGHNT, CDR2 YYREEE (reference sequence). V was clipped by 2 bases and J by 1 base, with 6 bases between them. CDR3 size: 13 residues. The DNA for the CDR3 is TGTGCCAGCAGCTTCCAGGGGAACACTGAAGCTTTCTTT. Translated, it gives CASSFQGNTEAFF.

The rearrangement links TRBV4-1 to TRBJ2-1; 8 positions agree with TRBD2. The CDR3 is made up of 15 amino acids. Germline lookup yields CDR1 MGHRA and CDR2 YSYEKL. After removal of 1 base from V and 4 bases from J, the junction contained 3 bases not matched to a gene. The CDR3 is CASSQGSGGYNEQFF. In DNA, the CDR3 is TGCGCCAGCAGCCAAGGGTCGGGGGGGTACAATGAGCAGTTCTTC.